Listed below are T cell receptor beta chains from one sample, sequenced in a study of regulatory T cells in long-lasting Graves disease. TCRdb called the multiplex PCR reads again in MiXCR, with one record for every CDR3 protein. Of about 400,000 distinct CDR3 sequences listed, 15% are singletons. The sample was peripheral blood mononuclear cells (PBMCs), taken at new diagnosis, from a patient treated with antithyroid drugs. These TCRs come from a female donor with Graves disease. Each CDR3 is given with its conserved first and last residue. The D gene is left open where the match is weak. Where a row states a size, it is once, few, many or the class of an expanded clone; other rows omit it.

abundance: .; d_gene: TRBD1; v_gene: TRBV6-1; j_gene: TRBJ1-1; CDR3aa: CASRPDRGQEAFF; CDR3nt: TGTGCCAGCAGACCGGACAGGGGGCAGGAAGCTTTCTTT
abundance: .; d_gene: .; v_gene: TRBV5-1; j_gene: TRBJ2-6; CDR3aa: CASSKDASGSGANVLTF; CDR3nt: TGCGCCAGCAGCAAAGATGCTTCAGGGTCTGGGGCCAACGTCCTGACTTTC
abundance: .; d_gene: .; v_gene: TRBV12-3/TRBV12-4; j_gene: TRBJ1-2; CDR3aa: CATAGRNYGYTF; CDR3nt: TGTGCCACCGCGGGCCGAAACTATGGCTACACCTTC
abundance: many; d_gene: .; v_gene: TRBV30; j_gene: TRBJ2-1; CDR3aa: CAWRDSYNEQFF; CDR3nt: TGTGCCTGGAGGGACAGCTACAATGAGCAGTTCTTC
abundance: many; d_gene: TRBD2; v_gene: TRBV5-1; j_gene: TRBJ2-3; CDR3aa: CASSLDRSGSGTQYF; CDR3nt: TGCGCCAGCAGCTTGGATCGTAGCGGGAGCGGTACGCAGTATTTT
abundance: many; d_gene: TRBD1; v_gene: TRBV9; j_gene: TRBJ2-3; CDR3aa: CASSVGTVTSTDTQYF; CDR3nt: TGTGCCAGCAGCGTTGGGACAGTCACTAGCACAGATACGCAGTATTTT
abundance: many; d_gene: TRBD1; v_gene: TRBV2; j_gene: TRBJ2-1; CDR3aa: CASSTGDEQFF; CDR3nt: TGTGCCAGCAGCACAGGGGATGAGCAGTTCTTC
abundance: many; d_gene: .; v_gene: TRBV5-1; j_gene: TRBJ1-2; CDR3aa: CASSPSTGSGYGYTF; CDR3nt: TGCGCCAGCAGCCCTTCGACAGGATCGGGCTATGGCTACACCTTC
abundance: .; d_gene: TRBD2; v_gene: TRBV29-1; j_gene: TRBJ2-1; CDR3aa: CSVEAAAGGVF; CDR3nt: TGCAGCGTTGAAGCAGCAGCGGGGGGGGTCTTC
abundance: many; d_gene: .; v_gene: TRBV5-5; j_gene: TRBJ2-3; CDR3aa: CASTYTESTDTQYF; CDR3nt: TGTGCCAGCACCTACACAGAGAGCACAGATACGCAGTATTTT
abundance: many; d_gene: .; v_gene: TRBV6-4; j_gene: TRBJ2-5; CDR3aa: CASSYLGILGETQYF; CDR3nt: TGTGCCAGCAGTTATTTGGGGATTTTAGGGGAGACCCAGTACTTC
abundance: many; d_gene: TRBD2; v_gene: TRBV11-2; j_gene: TRBJ2-1; CDR3aa: CASSPGPSGRPRSWGQFF; CDR3nt: TGTGCCAGCAGCCCTGGCCCTAGCGGGAGGCCTCGGTCGTGGGGGCAGTTCTTC
abundance: .; d_gene: .; v_gene: TRBV2; j_gene: TRBJ1-2; CDR3aa: CASSDRDSYIGYTF; CDR3nt: TGTGCCAGCAGTGATAGGGACTCATACATCGGCTACACCTTC
abundance: .; d_gene: .; v_gene: TRBV27; j_gene: TRBJ2-7; CDR3aa: CASSLGDLTYEQYF; CDR3nt: TGTGCCAGCAGCTTAGGGGACCTCACCTACGAGCAGTACTTC
abundance: many; d_gene: TRBD1; v_gene: TRBV12-3/TRBV12-4; j_gene: TRBJ2-7; CDR3aa: CASSNTGGEQYF; CDR3nt: TGTGCCAGCAGTAACACAGGGGGTGAGCAGTACTTC
abundance: many; d_gene: TRBD2; v_gene: TRBV5-1; j_gene: TRBJ2-1; CDR3aa: CASSSAAMGGTYEQFF; CDR3nt: TGCGCCAGCAGCTCTGCGGCGATGGGGGGGACCTATGAGCAGTTCTTC
abundance: many; d_gene: .; v_gene: TRBV28; j_gene: TRBJ1-2; CDR3aa: CASSLTTRVLYGYTF; CDR3nt: TGTGCCAGCAGTTTAACCACTCGCGTTTTGTATGGCTACACCTTC
abundance: few; d_gene: .; v_gene: TRBV19; j_gene: TRBJ2-1; CDR3aa: CASSITLEGYNEQFF; CDR3nt: TGTGCCAGTAGTATCACGCTCGAGGGCTACAATGAGCAGTTCTTC
abundance: many; d_gene: TRBD1; v_gene: TRBV11-2; j_gene: TRBJ1-6; CDR3aa: CASSLDWGQGYSPLHF; CDR3nt: TGTGCCAGCAGCTTAGACTGGGGACAGGGTTATTCACCCCTCCACTTT
abundance: few; d_gene: TRBD1; v_gene: TRBV20-1; j_gene: TRBJ2-7; CDR3aa: CSAQSIPGQGSAYEQYF; CDR3nt: TGCAGTGCTCAATCAATACCCGGACAGGGATCTGCCTACGAGCAGTACTTC
abundance: many; d_gene: .; v_gene: TRBV11-2; j_gene: TRBJ1-2; CDR3aa: CASSLLGTVGYTF; CDR3nt: TGTGCCAGCAGCTTATTAGGGACGGTTGGCTACACCTTC
abundance: .; d_gene: TRBD2; v_gene: TRBV6-1; j_gene: TRBJ2-7; CDR3aa: CASRSESGSSPYEQYF; CDR3nt: TGTGCCAGCAGGAGCGAAAGCGGGAGTTCTCCCTACGAGCAGTACTTC
abundance: many; d_gene: .; v_gene: TRBV9; j_gene: TRBJ1-1; CDR3aa: CASSVESVGRNTEAFF; CDR3nt: TGTGCCAGCAGCGTAGAATCAGTAGGCCGGAACACTGAAGCTTTCTTT
abundance: many; d_gene: TRBD2; v_gene: TRBV7-6; j_gene: TRBJ2-7; CDR3aa: CASSFDGRAYEQYF; CDR3nt: TGTGCCAGCAGCTTTGACGGGAGGGCCTACGAGCAGTACTTC
abundance: many; d_gene: .; v_gene: TRBV7-9; j_gene: TRBJ2-7; CDR3aa: CASSSSERGDYEQYF; CDR3nt: TGTGCCAGCAGTTCCTCGGAAAGAGGGGACTACGAGCAGTACTTC
abundance: .; d_gene: .; v_gene: TRBV20-1; j_gene: TRBJ2-4; CDR3aa: CSASTGSAKNIQYF; CDR3nt: TGCAGTGCTAGTACGGGGTCGGCCAAAAACATTCAGTACTTC